Following are 20 T cell receptor beta chains from one sample sequenced in a study of response to subunit inactivated influenza vaccine. MiXCR was run by TCRdb on the RT-PCR reads, yielding one entry per CDR3 protein. The sample shows 500,000 to 600,000 distinct CDR3 sequences, approximately 14% of them seen only once. The sequencing here drew on PBMCs from blood, taken less than 13 days after vaccination. These receptors all stem from a man between 45 and 60 years old who received an inactivated influenza vaccine.

This clonotype has only a few counts. This chain connects TRBV27 to TRBJ2-3; 9 nucleotides match TRBD2. The germline V gene has CDR1 MNHEY and CDR2 SMNVEV (reference sequence). V gave up 0 bases and J gave up 3 bases; unmatched junction bases: 10. This CDR3 is 18 amino acids long. This CDR3 reads CASSLSWLAGSRTDTQYF. In DNA form, the CDR3 reads TGTGCCAGCAGTTTATCCTGGCTAGCGGGATCGAGGACAGATACGCAGTATTTT.

This clonotype has only a few counts. The V call is TRBV4-2, the J call TRBJ1-5; possibly TRBD1 for D (5 bases). The V gene's germline CDR1 is LGHNA and CDR2 YNFKEQ. The CDR3 has 17 amino acids. Deletions cut 0 bases from V and 7 bases from J, with 19 bases between. CDR3 region: CASSQESWRGKRQPQHF. The CDR3 DNA sequence: TGTGCCAGCAGCCAAGAAAGTTGGAGGGGTAAGCGGCAGCCCCAGCATTTT.

This clonotype was detected only a few times. The chain has TRBV28 and TRBJ1-1; D perhaps matches TRBD1 (6 bases). The CDR3 sequence is 16 residues long. Trimming took 1 base from V and 4 from J, leaving 16 bases between them. Germline V lookup: CDR1 MDHEN, CDR2 SYDVKM. This CDR3 reads CASSLFFVGAPTEAFF. The CDR3 nucleotides read TGTGCCAGCAGTTTATTTTTTGTGGGGGCGCCCACTGAAGCTTTCTTT.

DNA for the CDR3: TGTGCCAGCAGTTCGGGGGACAGGGGTTTAAATCAGCCCCAGCATTTT. This sequence encodes CASSSGDRGLNQPQHF. The chain recombines TRBV12-3 or TRBV12-4 with TRBJ1-5, with 10 nucleotides matching TRBD1. This CDR3 is 16 amino acids long. V was pared by 4 bases and J by 4 bases, with 7 bases of the junction left unmatched.

V gene TRBV11-2 combines with J gene TRBJ2-2; D gene ambiguous. This CDR3 contains 17 residues. Germline V gives CDR1 SGHAT, CDR2 FQNNGV. Trimming stripped 0 bases from V and 0 bases from J, with 11 bases between. CDR3 sequence reads: CASSLDFDSANTGELFF. The CDR3 bases are TGTGCCAGCAGCTTAGATTTCGACTCAGCGAACACCGGGGAGCTGTTTTTT.

There are a few counts of this clonotype. The J gene is TRBJ1-1, the V gene TRBV25-1, with D tentatively TRBD1 (5 bases). CDR3 length: 13 residues. Germline values: CDR1 MGHDK, CDR2 SYGVNS. The V and J ends lost 6 bases and 3 bases respectively, with 11 bases between them. CDR3 sequence (DNA): TGTGCCAGCAGGCAGGGAGAGTACACTGAAGCTTTCTTT. This encodes CASRQGEYTEAFF.

This clonotype was observed a handful of times. The gene calls are TRBV6-2 or TRBV6-3 and TRBJ1-2; D gene ambiguous. Germline CDR1 is MNHEY and CDR2 is SVGEGT. V was pared by 5 bases and J by 2 bases, with 9 bases between. CDR3 size: 13 residues. The DNA for the CDR3 is TGTGCCAGCAGTCGAGCCTTAAACTATGGCTACACCTTC. Translating gives CASSRALNYGYTF.

The J gene is TRBJ2-3, the V gene TRBV10-1; 13 bases fit TRBD2. The CDR3 has 18 residues. V gave up 4 bases and J gave up 0 bases; unmatched junction bases: 7. Germline V lookup: CDR1 WNHNN, CDR2 SYGVQD (reference sequence). CDR3 protein: CASSGTGTSGTSTDTQYF. CDR3 in DNA: TGCGCCAGCAGTGGGACCGGGACTAGCGGGACTAGCACAGATACGCAGTATTTT.

This chain uses TRBV7-3 with TRBJ2-1; TRBD1 aligns across 7 bases. Unmatched junction bases numbered 8, after V lost 2 bases and J lost 4 bases. The CDR3 loop spans 16 amino acids. Germline-derived CDR1 and CDR2 are SGHTA and FQGTGA. This CDR3 reads CASSLSGQGVYNEQFF. The CDR3 coding sequence is TGTGCCAGCAGCTTATCCGGCCAGGGGGTATACAATGAGCAGTTCTTC.

The chain employs TRBV7-9 and TRBJ1-1; D is uncertain. The CDR3 spans 14 residues. V shed 5 bases and J shed 1 base, with 11 bases lying between them. CDR1 is SEHNR and CDR2 is FQNEAQ in the germline V gene (reference sequence). CDR3 bases: TGTGCCAGCAGCCAAATACTGGGGAACACTGAAGCTTTCTTT. This sequence encodes CASSQILGNTEAFF.

Only a few counts were recorded for this clonotype. V and J are TRBV7-2 and TRBJ1-3; no clear D. V was cut by 1 base and J by 15 bases, with 19 bases left in between. This CDR3 comprises 14 residues. Germline CDR1 SGHTA, CDR2 FQGNSA. CDR3 nucleotides: TGTGCCAGCAGCTTAGATACAAGTCCTAGTAATGAATATTTT. Its protein product is CASSLDTSPSNEYF.

This clonotype was seen a few times. The J gene is TRBJ2-3, the V gene TRBV6-5; TRBD2 matches 11 bases. The CDR3 is made up of 17 amino acids. Germline V gives CDR1 MNHEY, CDR2 SVGAGI. V lost 3 bases to trimming and J lost 4 bases; unmatched junction nucleotides: 9. CDR3 DNA sequence: TGTGCCAGCAGTTATAAGACTAGCGGGATATCTGCAGATACGCAGTATTTT. It yields the protein CASSYKTSGISADTQYF.

This clonotype was seen many times. J is TRBJ2-3 and V is TRBV12-3 or TRBV12-4; possibly TRBD2 for D (6 bases). V was cut by 5 bases and J by 0 bases, with 12 bases left in between. CDR3 length: 15 residues. Here the CDR3 DNA reads TGTGCCAGCAGTCCCCCCGGGGGAAGCACAGATACGCAGTATTTT. As protein: CASSPPGGSTDTQYF.

This clonotype has just a few counts. V gene TRBV20-1 combines with J gene TRBJ2-5; 7 bases are shared with TRBD1. The V and J ends lost 2 bases and 0 bases, in that order; junction bases with no gene match: 12. The CDR3 length is 17 residues. The germline V gene has CDR1 DFQATT and CDR2 SNEGSKA (reference sequence). The CDR3 protein is CSARPTGTEMYQETQYF. The CDR3 nucleotides read TGCAGTGCTAGACCTACCGGGACAGAGATGTACCAAGAGACCCAGTACTTC.

In its sample, this clonotype was seen a few times. The V call is TRBV27, the J call TRBJ1-1; D is possibly TRBD1 (5 bases). In germline, CDR1 is MNHEY, CDR2 SMNVEV (reference sequence). The CDR3 has 14 residues. V was clipped by 6 bases and J by 3 bases, with 14 bases between them. This CDR3 is CASSLLAGYTEAFF. As DNA, the CDR3 is TGTGCCAGCAGCCTACTCGCAGGGTACACTGAAGCTTTCTTT.

This clonotype has a handful of counts. This sequence joins TRBV7-2 and TRBJ2-7; 10 bases agree with TRBD2. This CDR3 spans 15 amino acids. Per germline, CDR1 SGHTA and CDR2 FQGNSA. Trimming took 0 bases from V and 5 from J; bases not matched to a gene: 4. In DNA form, the CDR3 reads TGTGCCAGCAGCTTAGCTTCTAGCGGGAGTCACGAGCAGTACTTC. Translating gives CASSLASSGSHEQYF.

Only a few counts were recorded for this clonotype. The junction shows a germline mismatch at one end, possibly a read error. This chain joins TRBV12-3 or TRBV12-4 and TRBJ2-5; D unclear. The CDR3 consists of 13 residues. The CDR3 here is CASRLGAWETQYF. The CDR3 DNA follows: TGTGCCAGCAGATTAGGAGCTTGGGAGACCCAGTACTTC.

CDR3 nucleotide sequence: TGTGCCAGCAGCTTACAGGGAGGGAATGAAAAACTGTTTTTT. Amino acid sequence: CASSLQGGNEKLFF. This chain connects TRBV7-2 to TRBJ1-4; D is possibly TRBD1 (5 bases). Germline V gives CDR1 SGHTA, CDR2 FQGNSA. Trimming left V 2 bases short and J 5 bases short, with 9 bases between. There are 14 residues in the CDR3.

This clonotype occurred a few times. This sequence joins TRBV11-2 and TRBJ2-7; the match to TRBD1 covers 10 bases. The CDR3 extends over 17 amino acids. The germline V gene encodes CDR1 SGHAT and CDR2 FQNNGV. The V segment lost 5 bases and the J segment 6 bases; nucleotides outside the gene matches: 16. The CDR3 DNA reads TGTGCCAGCAGCGTAAGTTTAGCCGGGACAGGGGCGTCCGAGCAGTACTTC. This translates into CASSVSLAGTGASEQYF.

The rearrangement joins TRBV28 to TRBJ2-7; D remains unclear. The germline V gene has CDR1 MDHEN and CDR2 SYDVKM. Trimming left V 3 bases short and J 2 bases short, with 8 bases between. This CDR3 is built from 13 residues. For the CDR3, the DNA is TGTGCCAGCAGTTTGCACGGACCCTACGAGCAGTACTTC. Translating gives CASSLHGPYEQYF.